The source of this T cell receptor (beta chain) is a study of blood T cell repertoires in COVID-19. About the research overall: Whether acute or convalescent, the COVID-19 samples came from the United States, Italy and Spain. PBMCs, B-cell-depleted T cells, or T cells were the source of the cDNA or gDNA that made up the material.

The repertoire was sequenced with immunoSEQ multiplex PCR; TCRdb's copy has only in-frame clones and lacks some. The table shows around 150,000 clones, with 80% to 90% occurring only once. V was clipped by 3 bases and J by 8 bases, with 12 bases between them. The germline V gene encodes CDR1 SGHNT and CDR2 YYREEE (reference sequence). The CDR3 length is 13 residues. Sequencing input: peripheral blood. The chain has TRBV5-4 and TRBJ2-1; a weak D match, TRBD1 (5 bases). The clonotype was recovered from a woman aged 55-75 years who had recovered from COVID-19. CDR3 bases: TGTGCCAGCAGCTCCTCGGCAGGGTATGAGCAGTTCTTC. Translating gives CASSSSAGYEQFF.